This T cell receptor (beta chain) was recorded in a study of T cells in Graves' hyperthyroidism and ophthalmopathy. Amplified regions were TCR beta CDR3 sequences from RNA transcripts. HTBI primers were used for first-round RT-PCR of the TCR CDR3. TCRdb fed the multiplex PCR reads into MiXCR, producing one record per CDR3 protein. Of about 290,000 distinct CDR3 sequences in the sample, about a sixth were seen once. This clonotype was detected only once. Germline CDR1 reads SGHNT; CDR2 reads YYREEE (reference sequence). The CDR3 length is 15 residues. V lost 4 bases and J lost 9; bases outside the gene matches: 11.

Sequenced: blood. This TCR derives from a woman aged 60-70 years with Graves' ophthalmopathy. V usage is TRBV5-4 and J usage is TRBJ2-1; 9 bases are shared with TRBD2. CDR3: CASSGKAGGLSEQFF. For the CDR3, the DNA is TGTGCCAGCAGCGGAAAAGCGGGAGGCCTCTCTGAGCAGTTCTTC.